This T cell receptor (beta chain) was sequenced in a study of blood T cell repertoires in COVID-19. Study-wide background: The origin of the acute and convalescent COVID-19 samples was the United States, Italy and Spain. T cells, B-cell-depleted T cells, or PBMCs supplied cDNA or gDNA.

The length of the CDR3 is 14 residues. After removal of 3 bases from V and 4 bases from J, the junction contained 4 bases not matched to a gene. CDR1 is KGHSH and CDR2 is LQKENI in the germline V gene. While infection was still active, Seattle patients were enrolled and then followed longitudinally. This clone is a singleton in its sample. Under the authors' procedure: Estimates of nucleated cell counts were drawn from the amplification of reference gene primers. Measured with immunoSEQ multiplex PCR; TCRdb has only the in-frame clones, and not every one. The V and J calls and the clone size are those of that table, but D and trimming were determined from the DNA. This sample has under 300,000 clones, with less than 90% found just once.

The rearrangement uses TRBV18 and TRBJ2-5; 8 bases align to TRBD1. The sequencing sample was made of peripheral blood. The clonotype originates from a woman between 65 and 79 years old with COVID-19, enrolled during active disease. CDR3: CASSPKQGGETQYF. DNA of the CDR3: TGTGCCAGCTCACCGAAACAGGGGGGAGAGACCCAGTACTTC.